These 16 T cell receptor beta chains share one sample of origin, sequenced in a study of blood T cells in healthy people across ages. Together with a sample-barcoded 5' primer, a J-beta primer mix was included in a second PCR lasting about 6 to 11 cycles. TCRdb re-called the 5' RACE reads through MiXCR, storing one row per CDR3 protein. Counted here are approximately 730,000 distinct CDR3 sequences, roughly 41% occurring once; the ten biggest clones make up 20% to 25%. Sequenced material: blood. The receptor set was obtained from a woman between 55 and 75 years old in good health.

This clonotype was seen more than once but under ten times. The CDR3 nucleotides read TGCGCCAGCATGAGTGGTCACTCTGGGGCCAACGTCCTGACTTTC. It codes for CASMSGHSGANVLTF. The chain uses TRBV5-1 and TRBJ2-6; D is unresolved. The CDR3 is 15 amino acids. The germline gives CDR1 SGHRS, CDR2 YFSETQ. The V and J ends lost 6 bases and 0 bases respectively, with 10 bases between them. Using reference TRBV5-1 and TRBJ2-6 for the parts outside the CDR3, the full variable domain is KAGVTQTPRYLIKTRGQQVTLSCSPISGHRSVSWYQQTPGQGLQFLFEYFSETQRNKGNFPGRFSGRQFSNSRSEMNVSTLELGDSALYLCASMSGHSGANVLTFGAGSRLTVL.

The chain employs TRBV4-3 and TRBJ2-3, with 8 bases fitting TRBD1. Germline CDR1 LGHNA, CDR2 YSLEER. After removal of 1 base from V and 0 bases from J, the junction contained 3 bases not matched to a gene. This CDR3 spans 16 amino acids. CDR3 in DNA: TGCGCCAGCAGCCAAGCTACAGGGGGTAGCACAGATACGCAGTATTTT. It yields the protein CASSQATGGSTDTQYF.

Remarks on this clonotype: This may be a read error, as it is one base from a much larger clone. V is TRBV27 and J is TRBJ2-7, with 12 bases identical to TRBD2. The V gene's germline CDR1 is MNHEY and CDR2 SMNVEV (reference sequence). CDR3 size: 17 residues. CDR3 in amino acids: CTSSLASGREISYEQYF. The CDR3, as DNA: TGTACCAGCAGTTTGGCTAGCGGGAGGGAGATCTCCTACGAGCAGTACTTC.

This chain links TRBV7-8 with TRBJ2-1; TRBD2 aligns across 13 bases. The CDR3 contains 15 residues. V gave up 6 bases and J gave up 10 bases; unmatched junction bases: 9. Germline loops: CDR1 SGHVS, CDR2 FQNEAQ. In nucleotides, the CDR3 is TGTGCCAGCAGGGCCGGGACTAGCGGGATCGCAGAGCAGTTCTTC. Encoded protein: CASRAGTSGIAEQFF.

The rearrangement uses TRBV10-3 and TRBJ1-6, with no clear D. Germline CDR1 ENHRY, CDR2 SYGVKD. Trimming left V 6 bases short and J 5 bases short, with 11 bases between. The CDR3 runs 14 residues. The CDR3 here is CAISIDRNNSPLHF. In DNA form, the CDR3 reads TGTGCCATCAGCATCGATCGGAATAATTCACCCCTCCACTTT.

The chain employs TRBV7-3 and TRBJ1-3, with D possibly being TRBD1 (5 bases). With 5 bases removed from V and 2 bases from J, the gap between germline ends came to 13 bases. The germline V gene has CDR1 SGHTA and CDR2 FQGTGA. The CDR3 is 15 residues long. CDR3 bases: TGTGCCAGCAGCCAAGGAGGGGCAGCTGGAAACACCATATATTTT. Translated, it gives CASSQGGAAGNTIYF.

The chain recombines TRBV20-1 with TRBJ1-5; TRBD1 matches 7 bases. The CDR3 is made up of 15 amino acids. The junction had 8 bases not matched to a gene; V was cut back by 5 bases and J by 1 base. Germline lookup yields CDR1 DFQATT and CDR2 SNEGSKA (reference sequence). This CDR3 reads CSAGPGTASNQPQHF. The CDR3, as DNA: TGCAGTGCTGGACCCGGGACAGCAAGCAATCAGCCCCAGCATTTT.

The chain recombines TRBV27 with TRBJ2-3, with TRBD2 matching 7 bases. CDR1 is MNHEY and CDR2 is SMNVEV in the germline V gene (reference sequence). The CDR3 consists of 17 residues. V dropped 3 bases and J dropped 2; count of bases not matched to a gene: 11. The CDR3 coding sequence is TGTGCCAGCAGTTTGCTTCAGACTAGCCTTAACACAGATACGCAGTATTTT. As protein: CASSLLQTSLNTDTQYF.

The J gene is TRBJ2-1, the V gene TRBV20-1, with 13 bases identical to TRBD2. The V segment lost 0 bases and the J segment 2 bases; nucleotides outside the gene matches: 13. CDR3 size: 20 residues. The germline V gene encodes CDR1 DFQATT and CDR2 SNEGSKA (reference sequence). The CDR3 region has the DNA TGCAGTGCTAGAGATGATCTTACAGGGGGACTAGCGGGACCCTACAATGAGCAGTTCTTC. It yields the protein CSARDDLTGGLAGPYNEQFF.

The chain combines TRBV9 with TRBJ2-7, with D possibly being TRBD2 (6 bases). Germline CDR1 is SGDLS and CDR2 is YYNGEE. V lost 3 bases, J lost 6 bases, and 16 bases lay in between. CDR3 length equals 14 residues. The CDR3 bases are TGTGCCAGCAGCGGGGGGATCGGGAGCTGCGAGCAGTACTTC. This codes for CASSGGIGSCEQYF.

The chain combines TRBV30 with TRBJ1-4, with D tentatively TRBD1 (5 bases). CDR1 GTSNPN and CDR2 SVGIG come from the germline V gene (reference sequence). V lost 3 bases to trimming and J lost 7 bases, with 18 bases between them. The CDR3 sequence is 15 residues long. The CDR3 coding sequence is TGTGCCTGGAGAGATTCGCCCTGGGACGCTGAAAAACTGTTTTTT. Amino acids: CAWRDSPWDAEKLFF. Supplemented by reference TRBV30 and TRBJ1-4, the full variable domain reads SQTIHQWPATLVQPVGSPLSLECTVEGTSNPNLYWYRQAAGRGLQLLFYSVGIGQISSEVPQNLSASRPQDRQFILSSKKLLLSDSGFYLCAWRDSPWDAEKLFFGSGTQLSVL.

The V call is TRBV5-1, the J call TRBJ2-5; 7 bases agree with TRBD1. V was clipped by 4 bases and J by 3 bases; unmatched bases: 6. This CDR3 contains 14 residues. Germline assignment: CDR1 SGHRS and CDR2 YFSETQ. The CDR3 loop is CASSPGTAEETQYF. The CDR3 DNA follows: TGCGCCAGCAGCCCAGGGACAGCCGAAGAGACCCAGTACTTC.

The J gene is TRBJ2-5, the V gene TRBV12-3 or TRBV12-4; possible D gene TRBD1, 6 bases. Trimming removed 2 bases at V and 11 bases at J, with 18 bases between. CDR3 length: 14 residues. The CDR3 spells CASSLSRGGGEQYF. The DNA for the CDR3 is TGTGCCAGCAGTTTAAGCAGGGGTGGTGGGGAGCAGTACTTC.

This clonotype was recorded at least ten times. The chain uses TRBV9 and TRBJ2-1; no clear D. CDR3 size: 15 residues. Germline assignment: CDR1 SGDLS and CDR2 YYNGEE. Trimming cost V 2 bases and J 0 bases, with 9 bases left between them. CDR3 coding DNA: TGTGCCAGCAGCGTTGTGGGTGGCTCCTACAATGAGCAGTTCTTC. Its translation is CASSVVGGSYNEQFF.

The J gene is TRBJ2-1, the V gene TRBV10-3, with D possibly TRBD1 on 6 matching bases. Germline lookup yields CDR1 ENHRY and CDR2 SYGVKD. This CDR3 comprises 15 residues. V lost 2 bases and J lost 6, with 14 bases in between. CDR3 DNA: TGTGCCATCAGTGAGAATCCTGGACAGTTCAATGAGCAGTTCTTC. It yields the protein CAISENPGQFNEQFF.

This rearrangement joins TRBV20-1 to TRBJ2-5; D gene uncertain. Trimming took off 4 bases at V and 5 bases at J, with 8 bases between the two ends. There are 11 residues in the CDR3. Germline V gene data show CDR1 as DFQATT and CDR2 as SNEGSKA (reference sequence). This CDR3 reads CSAIGFETQYF. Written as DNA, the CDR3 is TGCAGTGCTATAGGGTTCGAGACCCAGTACTTC.